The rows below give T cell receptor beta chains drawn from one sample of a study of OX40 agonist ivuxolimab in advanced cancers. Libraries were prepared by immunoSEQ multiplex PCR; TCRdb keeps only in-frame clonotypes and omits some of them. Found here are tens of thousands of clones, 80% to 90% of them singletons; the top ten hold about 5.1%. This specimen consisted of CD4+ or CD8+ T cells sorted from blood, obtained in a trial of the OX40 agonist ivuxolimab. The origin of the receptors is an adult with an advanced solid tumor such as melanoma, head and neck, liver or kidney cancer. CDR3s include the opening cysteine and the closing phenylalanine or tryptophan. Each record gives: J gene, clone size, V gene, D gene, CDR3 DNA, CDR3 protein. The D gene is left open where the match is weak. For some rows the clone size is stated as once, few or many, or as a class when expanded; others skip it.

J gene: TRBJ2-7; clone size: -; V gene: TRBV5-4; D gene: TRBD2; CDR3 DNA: TGTGCCAGCAGCTCCGGGACTAGTCCTTACGAGCAGTACTTC; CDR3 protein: CASSSGTSPYEQYF
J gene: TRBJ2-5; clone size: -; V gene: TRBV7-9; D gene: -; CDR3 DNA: TGTGCCAGCAGCTTAGGGGGACAAGAGACCCAGTACTTC; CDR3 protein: CASSLGGQETQYF
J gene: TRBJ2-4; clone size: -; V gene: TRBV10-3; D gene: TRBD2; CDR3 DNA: TGTGCCATCAGTGAGCCTCTAGCGGGGAGGGCCAAAAACATTCAGTACTTC; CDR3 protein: CAISEPLAGRAKNIQYF
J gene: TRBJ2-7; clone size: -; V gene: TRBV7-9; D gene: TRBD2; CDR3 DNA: TGTGCCAGCAGCAGGCGGGAGAGCGGCTACGAGCAGTACTTC; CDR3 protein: CASSRRESGYEQYF
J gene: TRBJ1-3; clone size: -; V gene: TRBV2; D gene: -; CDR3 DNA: TGTGCCAGCAGTGAAGCGCTTCTGCGGGGAAACACCATATATTTT; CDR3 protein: CASSEALLRGNTIYF
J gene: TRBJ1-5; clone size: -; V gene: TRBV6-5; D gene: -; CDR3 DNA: TGTGCCAGCAGTTTCTCGGGAAGCTTCAATCAGCCCCAGCATTTT; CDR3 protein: CASSFSGSFNQPQHF
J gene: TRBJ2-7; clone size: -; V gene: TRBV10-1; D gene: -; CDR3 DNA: TGCGCCACCCAACAGGGCTCCTACGAGCAGTACTTC; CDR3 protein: CATQQGSYEQYF
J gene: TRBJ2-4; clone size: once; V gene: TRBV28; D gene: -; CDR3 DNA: TGTGCCAGCAGTTTACCCACGATAGGGGTCAAAAACATTCAGTACTTC; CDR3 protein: CASSLPTIGVKNIQYF
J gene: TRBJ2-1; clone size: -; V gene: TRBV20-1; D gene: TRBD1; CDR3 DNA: TGCAGTGCTAGAGATCAGGACAGGGAGTTCTTC; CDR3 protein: CSARDQDREFF
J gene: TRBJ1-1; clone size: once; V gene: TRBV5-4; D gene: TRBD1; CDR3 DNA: TGTGCCAGCAGCTCCCCTGGACAGGGTGGGACTGAAGCTTTCTTT; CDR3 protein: CASSSPGQGGTEAFF
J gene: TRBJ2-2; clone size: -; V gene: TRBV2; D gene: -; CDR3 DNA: TGTGCCAGCAGTATCTCGGGGGAGCTGTTTTTT; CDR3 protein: CASSISGELFF
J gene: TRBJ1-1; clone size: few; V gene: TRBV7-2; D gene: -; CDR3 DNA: TGTGCCAGCAGGCCGAACTCGGGCTACACTGAAGCTTTCTTT; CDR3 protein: CASRPNSGYTEAFF
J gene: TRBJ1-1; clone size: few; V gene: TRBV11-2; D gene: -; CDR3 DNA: TGTGCCAGCAGCCGATATCGGGACACTGAAGCTTTCTTT; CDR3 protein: CASSRYRDTEAFF
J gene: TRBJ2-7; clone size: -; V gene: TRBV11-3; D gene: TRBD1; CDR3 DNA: TGTGCCAGCAGCCTGACAGGGGCATACGAGCAGTACTTC; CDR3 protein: CASSLTGAYEQYF
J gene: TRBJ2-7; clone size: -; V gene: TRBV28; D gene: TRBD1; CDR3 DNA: TGTGCCAGCAGTCGCCCCGGGACAGCCTACGAGCAGTACTTC; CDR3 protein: CASSRPGTAYEQYF
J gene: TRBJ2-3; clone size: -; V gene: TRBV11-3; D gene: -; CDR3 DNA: TGTGCCAGCAGCCCCGGAAGCGCAGGAGATACGCAGTATTTT; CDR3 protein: CASSPGSAGDTQYF
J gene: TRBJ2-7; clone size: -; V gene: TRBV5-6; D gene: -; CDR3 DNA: TGTGCCAGCAGCTTATTCCAAGCGAGCGGAAGAGGCGAGCAGTACTTC; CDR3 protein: CASSLFQASGRGEQYF
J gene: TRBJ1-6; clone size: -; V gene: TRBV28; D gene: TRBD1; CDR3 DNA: TGTGCCAGCACGACAGGGAATTCACCCCTCCACTTT; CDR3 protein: CASTTGNSPLHF
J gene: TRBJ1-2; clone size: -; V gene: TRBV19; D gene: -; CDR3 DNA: TGTGCCGGGGAGAAGACAACTCCCCTCTACTATGGCTACACCTTC; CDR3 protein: CAGEKTTPLYYGYTF
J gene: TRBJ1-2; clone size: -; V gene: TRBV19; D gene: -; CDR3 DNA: TGTGCCAGTAGTATCTCAGTAGTCTCGGGGGATGGCTACACCTTC; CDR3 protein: CASSISVVSGDGYTF
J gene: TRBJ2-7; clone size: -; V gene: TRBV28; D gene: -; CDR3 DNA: TGTGCCAGCTCCGGGAATCTCTACGAGCAGTACTTC; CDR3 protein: CASSGNLYEQYF
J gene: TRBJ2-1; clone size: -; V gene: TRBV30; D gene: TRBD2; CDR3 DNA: TGTGCCTGGAGTTTACTATTGACTAGCGGGAGCAACAATGAGCAGTTCTTC; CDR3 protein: CAWSLLLTSGSNNEQFF
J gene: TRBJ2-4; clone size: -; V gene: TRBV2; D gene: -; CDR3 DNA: TGTGCCAGCAGTGGGGGCCCCAACATTCAGTACTTC; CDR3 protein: CASSGGPNIQYF
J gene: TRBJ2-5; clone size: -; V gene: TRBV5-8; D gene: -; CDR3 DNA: TGTGCCAGCAGCTCGCGACGGCAAGAGACCCAGTACTTC; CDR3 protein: CASSSRRQETQYF
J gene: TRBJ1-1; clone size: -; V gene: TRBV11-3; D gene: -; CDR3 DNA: TGTGCCAGCAGCTTAAGAACCAGGGCTAACACTGAAGCTTTCTTT; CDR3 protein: CASSLRTRANTEAFF
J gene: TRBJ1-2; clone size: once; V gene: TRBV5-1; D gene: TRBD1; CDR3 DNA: TGCGCCAGCAGCTCGGCCGGGACAGAGGAAGGCTACACCTTC; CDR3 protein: CASSSAGTEEGYTF
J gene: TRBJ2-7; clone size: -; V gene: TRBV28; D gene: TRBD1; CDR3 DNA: TGTGCCAGCAACCCGGACAGGGTGCACGAGCAGTACTTC; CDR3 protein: CASNPDRVHEQYF
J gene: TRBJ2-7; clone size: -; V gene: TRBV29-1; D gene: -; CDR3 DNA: TGCAGCGTTGTGGTAGGGAGGTCCTACGAGCAGTACTTC; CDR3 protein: CSVVVGRSYEQYF
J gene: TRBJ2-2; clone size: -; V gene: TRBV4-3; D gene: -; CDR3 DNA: TGCGCCAGCAGCCAAGATGGGCGCGGGGAGCTGTTTTTT; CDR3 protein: CASSQDGRGELFF